Each of the 25 T cell receptor beta chains below was sequenced from the same sample in a study of post-analysis software for immune sequencing data. General observations from the study: Included in a set of about 5 TRBV segments more frequent in patients than controls were TRBV5-6, TRBV5-1 and TRBV20-1.

Their antigen targets remain unknown. The authors incorporated unique molecular identifiers into the TCR beta cDNA libraries. TCRdb analysed the PCR reads with MiXCR anew, one entry per CDR3 protein. The sample includes 750,000 to 900,000 distinct CDR3 sequences, around 42% of them seen just once. The sequenced sample was blood. The source is a girl between 5 and 17 years old with multiple sclerosis.

This clonotype was found a few times. The chain couples TRBV4-1 to TRBJ2-7, with TRBD1 matching over 8 bases. This CDR3 is built from 16 residues. Germline V gene lookup returns CDR1 MGHRA and CDR2 YSYEKL. V lost 1 base and J lost 1; bases outside the gene matches: 6. The CDR3 loop is CASSQAPGTGSYEQYF. The CDR3 DNA reads as TGCGCCAGCAGCCAAGCGCCCGGGACAGGTTCCTACGAGCAGTACTTC.

This chain links TRBV6-2 or TRBV6-3 with TRBJ2-6, with D tentatively TRBD1 (6 bases). This CDR3 region has 16 residues. The V and J ends lost 7 bases and 4 bases respectively, with 17 bases between them. The V gene's germline CDR1 is MNHEY and CDR2 SVGEGT. CDR3 in DNA: TGTGCCAGCAAGCAGGGGCCCCAGTCCGGGGCCAACGTCCTGACTTTC. Translation gives CASKQGPQSGANVLTF.

This clonotype was observed a handful of times. In DNA form, the CDR3 reads TGTGCCAGCCGGCCCTTTGTTGAGGGGGCGCATGGCTACACCTTC. Amino acids: CASRPFVEGAHGYTF. V and J are TRBV6-5 and TRBJ1-2, with 7 positions matching TRBD1. The V and J ends lost 8 bases and 6 bases, in that order; junction bases with no gene match: 15. The CDR3 sequence is 15 residues long. Germline lookup yields CDR1 MNHEY and CDR2 SVGAGI.

The V call is TRBV20-1, the J call TRBJ2-7; D is ambiguous. The J call may be in error: the DNA end matches TRBJ2-1 better. In germline, CDR1 is DFQATT, CDR2 SNEGSKA (reference sequence). The CDR3 has 13 residues. The CDR3 nucleotides are TGCAGTGCTAGACGCCTACAGCTAGGTGAGCAGTTCTTC. Translation gives CSARRLQLGEQFF.

A few counts support this clonotype. V gene TRBV10-1 combines with J gene TRBJ2-3, with 7 bases identical to TRBD1. CDR3 size: 14 residues. Per germline, CDR1 WNHNN and CDR2 SYGVQD (reference sequence). V lost 3 bases, J lost 4 bases, and 4 bases stayed unmatched. CDR3 residues: CASSEGGLADTQYF. CDR3 nucleotide sequence: TGCGCCAGCAGTGAAGGGGGCCTCGCAGATACGCAGTATTTT.

This clonotype was seen only a few times. The gene calls are TRBV28 and TRBJ2-7; 11 bases match TRBD2. The CDR3 contains 16 residues. Germline values: CDR1 MDHEN, CDR2 SYDVKM. After removal of 5 bases from V and 3 bases from J, the junction contained 9 bases not matched to a gene. The CDR3 protein is CASSPTLAGGSYEQYF. The CDR3 nucleotides read TGTGCCAGCAGTCCTACTTTAGCGGGAGGGAGCTACGAGCAGTACTTC.

This clonotype has a handful of counts. This may come from a read error, since a much larger clone is one base off. The V and J genes are TRBV15 and TRBJ2-5; 9 nucleotides match TRBD1. With 1 base clipped from V and 4 bases from J, the junction kept 4 bases outside the gene matches. CDR1 is LNHNV and CDR2 is YYDKDF in the germline V gene (reference sequence). There are 15 residues in the CDR3. DNA for the CDR3: TGTGCCACCAGCAGAGGACAGGGGGAGGGAGAGACCCAGTACTTC. The encoded protein is CATSRGQGEGETQYF.

The chain joins TRBV7-2 to TRBJ1-5, with 9 positions matching TRBD1. Germline loops: CDR1 SGHTA, CDR2 FQGNSA. The CDR3 covers 16 residues. Trimming took 4 bases from V and 4 from J; bases not matched to a gene: 8. In nucleotides, the CDR3 is TGTGCCAGCAGCTGGGACAGGGTAGGGAATAATCAGCCCCAGCATTTT. Amino acid sequence: CASSWDRVGNNQPQHF.

The chain couples TRBV7-8 to TRBJ2-2; the match to TRBD1 covers 8 bases. The CDR3 has 16 amino acids. Germline CDR1 is SGHVS and CDR2 is FQNEAQ. Trimming cost V 5 bases and J 5 bases; bases outside gene matches: 10. CDR3 region: CASSPTPGQATGELFF. CDR3 bases: TGTGCCAGCAGCCCAACCCCGGGACAGGCAACCGGGGAGCTGTTTTTT.

This clonotype was found a few times. This chain links TRBV5-1 with TRBJ2-2; 10 bases line up with TRBD1. CDR1 and CDR2 from the germline V gene are SGHRS and YFSETQ. Trimming took 3 bases from V and 5 from J; bases not matched to a gene: 4. The CDR3 has 15 amino acids. The CDR3 nucleotides are TGCGCCAGCAGCTGGGACAGGGGTACGACCGGGGAGCTGTTTTTT. Translating it yields CASSWDRGTTGELFF.

This clonotype was counted only a few times. The chain uses TRBV20-1 and TRBJ2-5; D call uncertain. Germline assignment: CDR1 DFQATT and CDR2 SNEGSKA (reference sequence). The CDR3 is 12 residues long. V dropped 0 bases and J dropped 4 bases, with 6 bases sitting between them. In nucleotides, the CDR3 is TGCAGTGCTAGAGATAACTCAGAGACCCAGTACTTC. Translated, it gives CSARDNSETQYF.

V usage is TRBV29-1 and J usage is TRBJ2-7; no clear D gene. Trimming took 4 bases from V and 0 from J, leaving 13 bases between them. The CDR3 spans 14 residues. Germline values: CDR1 SQVTM, CDR2 ANQGSEA. The CDR3 coding sequence is TGCAGCGTTGGTCTGTTAGATCTCTCCTACGAGCAGTACTTC. Encoded protein: CSVGLLDLSYEQYF.

This chain connects TRBV5-1 to TRBJ2-3; 8 nucleotides agree with TRBD1. J lost 4 bases, V lost 4 bases, and 8 bases had no gene match. This CDR3 has 15 residues. Per germline, CDR1 SGHRS and CDR2 YFSETQ. CDR3 amino acids: CASSTLTGDADTQYF. For the CDR3, the DNA is TGCGCCAGCAGCACTCTGACAGGGGACGCAGATACGCAGTATTTT. Drawing the rest from reference TRBV5-1 and TRBJ2-3, the complete variable domain is KAGVTQTPRYLIKTRGQQVTLSCSPISGHRSVSWYQQTPGQGLQFLFEYFSETQRNKGNFPGRFSGRQFSNSRSEMNVSTLELGDSALYLCASSTLTGDADTQYFGPGTRLTVL.

The genes are TRBV29-1 and TRBJ2-3; TRBD2 aligns across 13 bases. CDR3 length: 15 amino acids. The V gene end was trimmed by 4 bases and the J gene end by 3 bases; junction bases not matched to a gene: 4. Germline loops: CDR1 SQVTM, CDR2 ANQGSEA. The CDR3 DNA follows: TGCAGCGTTGCGGGGACTAGCGGGAAGACAGATACGCAGTATTTT. Translated: CSVAGTSGKTDTQYF.

The chain couples TRBV27 to TRBJ1-2; tentative D call: TRBD1 (5 bases). The CDR3 extends over 14 amino acids. V was cut by 2 bases and J by 7 bases, with 14 bases left in between. Germline CDR1 and CDR2: MNHEY and SMNVEV (reference sequence). DNA of the CDR3: TGTGCCAGCAGTTTAGGGGCAGGGTTCGGTGGCTACACCTTC. It translates to CASSLGAGFGGYTF.

This clonotype was detected only once. This chain connects TRBV4-1 to TRBJ1-1, with TRBD1 identical over 8 bases. Germline CDR1 is MGHRA and CDR2 is YSYEKL. The CDR3 is 13 residues long. V lost 8 bases to trimming and J lost 3 bases; unmatched junction nucleotides: 5. The CDR3: CASGLQGDTEAFF. CDR3 nucleotide sequence: TGCGCCAGCGGACTACAGGGGGACACTGAAGCTTTCTTT.

V gene TRBV28 combines with J gene TRBJ2-5; D not certain. V was clipped by 1 base and J by 4 bases, with 4 bases between them. This CDR3 region has 12 residues. Germline V gene data show CDR1 as MDHEN and CDR2 as SYDVKM. CDR3 nucleotide sequence: TGTGCCAGCAGTTTATTTCCAGAGACCCAGTACTTC. Translating gives CASSLFPETQYF.

This clonotype was counted only a few times. This chain joins TRBV7-3 and TRBJ2-3; 13 nucleotides match TRBD2. The germline V gene has CDR1 SGHTA and CDR2 FQGTGA. With V trimmed by 2 bases and J by 2 bases, 7 bases remained unmatched. The CDR3 totals 18 residues. The DNA of the CDR3 is TGTGCCAGCAGCTTAGGCGGGACTAGCGGGGAACTCACAGATACGCAGTATTTT. Its translation: CASSLGGTSGELTDTQYF.

The CDR3 DNA reads as TGTGCCAGCAGAGCTCCGGGACTAGCGGGACAAGAGACCCAGTACTTC. Translation gives CASRAPGLAGQETQYF. This chain joins TRBV6-1 and TRBJ2-5; 13 bases agree with TRBD2. V lost 6 bases to trimming and J lost 2 bases; unmatched junction nucleotides: 6. CDR3 length equals 16 residues. CDR1 is MNHNS and CDR2 is SASEGT in the germline V gene.

Worth noting for this clonotype: Its ends do not fully match the called genes, so a read error is possible. The V and J genes are TRBV5-1 and TRBJ2-1; 10 nucleotides agree with TRBD2. This CDR3 spans 16 amino acids. CDR1 SGHRS and CDR2 YFSETQ come from the germline V gene. The CDR3 sequence: CTSSYLSGRAANEQFF. The DNA for the CDR3 is TGCACCAGCAGCTACCTGAGCGGGAGGGCCGCCAATGAGCAGTTCTTC.

The chain carries TRBV7-9 and TRBJ2-1; TRBD2 is a possible D gene (5 bases). The J call could be wrong; TRBJ2-7 is a better fit for the DNA end. Germline V CDR1 and CDR2: SEHNR, FQNEAQ (reference sequence). This CDR3 is 15 amino acids long. In nucleotides, the CDR3 is TGTGCCAGCAGTCGTCGGGATCTATCCTACAATGAGCAGTACTTC. The encoded protein is CASSRRDLSYNEQYF.

J is TRBJ2-1 and V is TRBV6-1, with D hard to call. The CDR3 length is 16 residues. CDR1 is MNHNS and CDR2 is SASEGT in the germline V gene. Trimming pared 2 bases from V and 0 bases from J, leaving 11 bases between. Here the CDR3 DNA reads TGTGCCAGCAGTGAAAGAGTCTTGAGCTCCTACAATGAGCAGTTCTTC. Residues: CASSERVLSSYNEQFF.

This clonotype was seen a single time. The CDR3, as DNA: TGCGCCAGCAGTCTAGGGGTGTTTGGGAACAATGAGCAGTTCTTC. Residues: CASSLGVFGNNEQFF. This chain joins TRBV4-3 and TRBJ2-1; possible D gene TRBD1, 5 bases. Trimming left V 6 bases short and J 5 bases short, with 17 bases between. Germline values: CDR1 LGHNA, CDR2 YSLEER. The CDR3 spans 15 residues.

The V and J genes are TRBV15 and TRBJ1-2, with D perhaps matching TRBD1 (6 bases). Trimming removed 4 bases at V and 8 bases at J, with 14 bases between. The CDR3 totals 13 residues. Germline V gives CDR1 LNHNV, CDR2 YYDKDF (reference sequence). This CDR3 is CATSIGGGGGYTF. The CDR3 region has the DNA TGTGCCACCAGCATAGGGGGTGGTGGAGGCTACACCTTC.

The genes are TRBV20-1 and TRBJ2-1; 13 nucleotides agree with TRBD2. This CDR3 is built from 15 residues. V dropped 5 bases and J dropped 6; count of bases not matched to a gene: 7. Per germline, CDR1 DFQATT and CDR2 SNEGSKA (reference sequence). The CDR3 sequence: CSASGTSGVGNEQFF. The CDR3 DNA follows: TGCAGTGCTTCCGGGACTAGCGGGGTCGGCAATGAGCAGTTCTTC.